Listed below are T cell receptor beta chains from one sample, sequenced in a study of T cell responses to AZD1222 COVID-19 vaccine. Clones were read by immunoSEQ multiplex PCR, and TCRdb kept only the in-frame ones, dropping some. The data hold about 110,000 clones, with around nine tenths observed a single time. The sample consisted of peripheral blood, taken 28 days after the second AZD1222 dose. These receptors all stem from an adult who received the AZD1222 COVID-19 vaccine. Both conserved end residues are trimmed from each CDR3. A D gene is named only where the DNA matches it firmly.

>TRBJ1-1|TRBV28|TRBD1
ASSPTGEGNTEAF
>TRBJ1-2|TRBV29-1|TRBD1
SALDRGDYGYT
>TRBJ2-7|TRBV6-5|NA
ASSYAGQLPYEQY
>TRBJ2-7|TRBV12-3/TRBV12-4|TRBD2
ASSLAGAYEQY
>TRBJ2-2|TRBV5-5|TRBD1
ASSGQENTGELF
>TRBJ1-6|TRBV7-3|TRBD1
ASSSTGFYNSPLH
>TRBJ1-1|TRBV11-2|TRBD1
ASSSITGENTEAF
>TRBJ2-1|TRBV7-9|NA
ASSFSFLLEPKQF
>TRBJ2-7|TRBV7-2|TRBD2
ASSLGGLRAEQY
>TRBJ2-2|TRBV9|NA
ASSVEEGVATGELF
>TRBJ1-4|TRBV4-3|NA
ASSQDLGFSNEKLF
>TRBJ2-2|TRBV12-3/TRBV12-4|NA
ASSFFRTGELF
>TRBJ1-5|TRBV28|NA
ASTPGIGDQPQH
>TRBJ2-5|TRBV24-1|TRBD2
ATSGGGGGQETQY
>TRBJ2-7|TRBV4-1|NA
ASSMKDTDSYEQY
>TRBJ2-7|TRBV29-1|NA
SATVTGIYEQY
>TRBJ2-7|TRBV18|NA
ASSGQYGSYEQY
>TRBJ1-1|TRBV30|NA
AWYKIRNTEAF
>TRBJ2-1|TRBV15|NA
ATSSRAGNEQF
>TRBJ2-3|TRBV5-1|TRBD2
ASSGGGTDTQY
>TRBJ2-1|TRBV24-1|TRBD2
ATSDPSGRAGGPHNEQF
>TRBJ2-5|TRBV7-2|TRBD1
ASSSGQGAPQETQY
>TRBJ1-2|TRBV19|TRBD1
ASSIGGQGYGYT
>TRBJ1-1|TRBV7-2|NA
ASSLASRTDLNTEAF
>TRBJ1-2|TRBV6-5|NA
ASTGVRGYGYT
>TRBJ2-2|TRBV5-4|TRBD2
ASSLAGSGGSTGELF
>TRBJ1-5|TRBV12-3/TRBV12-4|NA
ASRGGNQPQH
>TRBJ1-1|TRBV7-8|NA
ASSPPSWNTEAF
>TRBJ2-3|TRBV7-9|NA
ASSPSRSPRGATDTQY
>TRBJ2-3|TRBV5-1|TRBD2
ASSSRLAGPDTQY
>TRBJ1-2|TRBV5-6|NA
ASSLVAGDGYT
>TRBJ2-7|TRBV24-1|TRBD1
ATSVTGGYEQY
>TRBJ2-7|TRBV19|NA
ASSTGSYEQY
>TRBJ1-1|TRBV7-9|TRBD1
ASSLGTANTEAF
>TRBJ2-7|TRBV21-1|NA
ASSNHSKIQDYEQY
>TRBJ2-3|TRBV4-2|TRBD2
ASSPGTSGGADTQY
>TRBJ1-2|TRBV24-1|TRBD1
ATSESTGSDYGYT
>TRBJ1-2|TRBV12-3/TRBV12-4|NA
ASSSGGGYT
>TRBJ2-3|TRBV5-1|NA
ASSEKVTDTQY
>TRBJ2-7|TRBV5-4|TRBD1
ASSFPGTGGSYEQY